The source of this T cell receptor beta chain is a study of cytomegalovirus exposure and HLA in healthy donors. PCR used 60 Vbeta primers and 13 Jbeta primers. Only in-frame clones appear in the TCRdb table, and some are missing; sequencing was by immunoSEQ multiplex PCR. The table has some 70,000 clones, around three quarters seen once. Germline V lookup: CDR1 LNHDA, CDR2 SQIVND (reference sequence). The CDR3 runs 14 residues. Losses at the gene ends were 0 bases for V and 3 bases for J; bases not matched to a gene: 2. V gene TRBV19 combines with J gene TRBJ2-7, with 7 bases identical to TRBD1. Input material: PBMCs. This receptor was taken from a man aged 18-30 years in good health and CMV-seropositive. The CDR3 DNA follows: TGTGCCAGTAGTATAGAGGGACAGAGCTACGAGCAGTACTTC. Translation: CASSIEGQSYEQYF.